The subject of this entry is one TCR beta chain. Every CD8+ subset sample held a few hundred thousand flow-sorted cells, done in triplicate. Naive CD8+ T cells were CD45RO-CCR7+CD27+CD95-. The CDR3 is made up of 15 amino acids. TRB cDNA was prepared as libraries by UMI-labeled 5' RACE. TCRdb reprocessed the 5' RACE reads, keeping one entry per CDR3 protein, no DNA. The sample totals over 70,000 distinct CDR3 sequences. The sample belongs to a study of CXCR3-negative and CXCR3-positive naive CD8 T cells. Sequencing input: naive CXCR3- CD8+ T cells from blood. Documented subset: CD45RO-CCR7+CD27+CD95- naive CD8+ T cells lacking CXCR3 (TNR3-). The chain couples TRBV12-3 or TRBV12-4 to TRBJ2-5; no DNA is available, so the TRBD2 call from TCRdb remains unchecked. The receptor's source is a human donor in good health. Some clones in this sample may be carry-over from other donors' samples. The CDR3 sequence: CASRESNRRQETQYF.